These T cell receptor beta chains were read from a single sample in a study of glioma-infiltrating T cells after dendritic cell vaccination. Profiling relied on immunoSEQ multiplex PCR, and the TCRdb table lists in-frame clones only, not all of them. The sample has over 90,000 clones; more than 70% are singletons. The material was blood, obtained before dendritic cell vaccination. The receptors here all came from a human donor with glioblastoma. The CDR3 runs from the conserved cysteine through the conserved F or W. Each record gives: clone size, J gene, V gene, D gene, CDR3 protein, CDR3 DNA. D genes are given only for firm matches. The size entry is marked missing in some rows and otherwise reads once, few, many or a size class.

abundance: -; j_gene: TRBJ2-7; v_gene: TRBV29-1; d_gene: TRBD1; CDR3aa: CSVEFPGGQGFYEQYF; CDR3nt: TGCAGCGTTGAATTCCCAGGAGGACAGGGATTCTACGAGCAGTACTTC
abundance: -; j_gene: TRBJ2-7; v_gene: TRBV6-1; d_gene: TRBD2; CDR3aa: CASIDGGYYEQYF; CDR3nt: TGTGCCAGCATCGACGGGGGGTACTACGAGCAGTACTTC
abundance: -; j_gene: TRBJ2-7; v_gene: TRBV5-4; d_gene: TRBD2; CDR3aa: CASSSPGGVEQYF; CDR3nt: TGTGCCAGCAGCTCACCCGGGGGGGTCGAGCAGTACTTC
abundance: -; j_gene: TRBJ2-1; v_gene: TRBV5-4; d_gene: TRBD1; CDR3aa: CASSVQGARNEQFF; CDR3nt: TGTGCCAGCAGCGTACAGGGGGCGCGGAATGAGCAGTTCTTC
abundance: -; j_gene: TRBJ2-3; v_gene: TRBV7-3; d_gene: TRBD1; CDR3aa: CASSVRASPGQVGSTDTQYF; CDR3nt: TGTGCCAGCAGCGTAAGGGCCAGTCCGGGACAGGTTGGAAGCACAGATACGCAGTATTTT
abundance: -; j_gene: TRBJ1-1; v_gene: TRBV7-2; d_gene: -; CDR3aa: CASSSGHPNSFF; CDR3nt: TGTGCCAGCAGCTCGGGACACCCGAATAGCTTCTTT
abundance: -; j_gene: TRBJ2-7; v_gene: TRBV4-3; d_gene: -; CDR3aa: CASSQVLSGNYEQYF; CDR3nt: TGCGCCAGCAGCCAAGTCTTAAGCGGAAACTACGAGCAGTACTTC
abundance: -; j_gene: TRBJ1-4; v_gene: TRBV5-1; d_gene: -; CDR3aa: CASSLEAQSGEKLFF; CDR3nt: TGCGCCAGCAGCTTGGAAGCCCAATCGGGTGAAAAACTGTTTTTT
abundance: -; j_gene: TRBJ1-4; v_gene: TRBV27; d_gene: -; CDR3aa: CASSSLGTTTGEKLFF; CDR3nt: TGTGCCAGCAGTTCTTTAGGGACGACCACAGGGGAAAAACTGTTTTTT
abundance: -; j_gene: TRBJ1-5; v_gene: TRBV4-1; d_gene: -; CDR3aa: CASSRAGSNQPQHF; CDR3nt: TGCGCCAGCAGCCGTGCAGGGAGCAATCAGCCCCAGCATTTT
abundance: -; j_gene: TRBJ2-1; v_gene: TRBV6-6; d_gene: -; CDR3aa: CAGGGGPSEQFF; CDR3nt: TGTGCAGGGGGCGGGGGGCCATCTGAGCAGTTCTTC
abundance: -; j_gene: TRBJ2-4; v_gene: TRBV30; d_gene: -; CDR3aa: CAWSPQGSKEGNIQYF; CDR3nt: TGTGCCTGGAGTCCCCAGGGCTCTAAGGAAGGGAACATTCAGTACTTC
abundance: -; j_gene: TRBJ2-1; v_gene: TRBV9; d_gene: TRBD2; CDR3aa: CASSVSVLAGAPYNEQFF; CDR3nt: TGTGCCAGCAGCGTGAGCGTACTAGCGGGAGCACCCTACAATGAGCAGTTCTTC
abundance: -; j_gene: TRBJ1-1; v_gene: TRBV2; d_gene: TRBD1; CDR3aa: CASSSLTGGTEAFF; CDR3nt: TGTGCCAGCAGTAGCTTAACAGGGGGCACTGAAGCTTTCTTT
abundance: -; j_gene: TRBJ2-3; v_gene: TRBV18; d_gene: TRBD1; CDR3aa: CASSPGTDVLFTDTQYF; CDR3nt: TGTGCCAGCTCACCAGGGACAGACGTCCTATTCACAGATACGCAGTATTTT
abundance: once; j_gene: TRBJ2-3; v_gene: TRBV7-6; d_gene: TRBD2; CDR3aa: CASSPLAGGLDTQYF; CDR3nt: TGTGCCAGCAGCCCACTAGCGGGGGGCCTGGATACGCAGTATTTT
abundance: once; j_gene: TRBJ2-1; v_gene: TRBV5-6; d_gene: TRBD2; CDR3aa: CASSVGLAVEQFF; CDR3nt: TGTGCCAGCAGCGTGGGACTAGCGGTTGAGCAGTTCTTC
abundance: -; j_gene: TRBJ1-6; v_gene: TRBV5-1; d_gene: -; CDR3aa: CASSPRGLGSYNSPLHF; CDR3nt: TGCGCCAGCAGCCCTCGAGGATTGGGCTCCTATAATTCACCCCTCCACTTT
abundance: once; j_gene: TRBJ2-2; v_gene: TRBV7-3; d_gene: TRBD2; CDR3aa: CASSLVPSGFTGELFF; CDR3nt: TGTGCCAGCAGCTTAGTGCCTAGCGGATTCACCGGGGAGCTGTTTTTT
abundance: -; j_gene: TRBJ1-2; v_gene: TRBV11-2; d_gene: TRBD1; CDR3aa: CASSFVRGNGYTF; CDR3nt: TGTGCCAGCAGCTTTGTCAGGGGGAATGGCTACACCTTC
abundance: -; j_gene: TRBJ1-1; v_gene: TRBV28; d_gene: TRBD1; CDR3aa: CASSLWATGGNTEAFF; CDR3nt: TGTGCCAGCAGTTTATGGGCCACAGGGGGAAACACTGAAGCTTTCTTT
abundance: -; j_gene: TRBJ2-7; v_gene: TRBV6-6; d_gene: TRBD2; CDR3aa: CASSVTSGGPYEQYF; CDR3nt: TGTGCCAGCAGTGTGACTAGCGGAGGCCCCTACGAGCAGTACTTC
abundance: -; j_gene: TRBJ2-1; v_gene: TRBV11-3; d_gene: -; CDR3aa: CASSLAGEQFF; CDR3nt: TGTGCCAGCAGCTTAGCGGGTGAGCAGTTCTTC
abundance: -; j_gene: TRBJ2-1; v_gene: TRBV29-1; d_gene: -; CDR3aa: CSGGQPVDEQFF; CDR3nt: TGCAGCGGAGGACAGCCGGTGGATGAGCAGTTCTTC
abundance: once; j_gene: TRBJ2-1; v_gene: TRBV4-1; d_gene: TRBD2; CDR3aa: CASSQGPSGSSYNEQFF; CDR3nt: TGCGCCAGCAGCCAAGGGCCTAGCGGGAGTTCCTACAATGAGCAGTTCTTC
abundance: -; j_gene: TRBJ2-3; v_gene: TRBV7-2; d_gene: TRBD2; CDR3aa: CASSLAGGAGGFTDTQYF; CDR3nt: TGTGCCAGCAGCTTAGCGGGCGGGGCGGGGGGATTCACAGATACGCAGTATTTT
abundance: -; j_gene: TRBJ2-5; v_gene: TRBV4-2; d_gene: TRBD2; CDR3aa: CASSQAPTGGRSQETQYF; CDR3nt: TGTGCCAGCAGCCAAGCCCCAACGGGCGGGAGGAGCCAAGAGACCCAGTACTTC
abundance: -; j_gene: TRBJ2-4; v_gene: TRBV11-3; d_gene: -; CDR3aa: CASSPTGTKNIQYF; CDR3nt: TGTGCCAGCAGCCCGACAGGGACTAAAAACATTCAGTACTTC
abundance: -; j_gene: TRBJ2-3; v_gene: TRBV6-5; d_gene: -; CDR3aa: CASSYSPSGSGWDF; CDR3nt: TGTGCCAGCAGTTACTCCCCTTCGGGGTCGGGGTGGGATTTT
abundance: -; j_gene: TRBJ2-7; v_gene: TRBV11-3; d_gene: TRBD2; CDR3aa: CASSLLAGDYEQYF; CDR3nt: TGTGCCAGCAGTCTCCTAGCGGGAGACTACGAGCAGTACTTC
abundance: -; j_gene: TRBJ1-5; v_gene: TRBV15; d_gene: -; CDR3aa: CATSRDSGGTSNQPQHF; CDR3nt: TGTGCCACCAGCAGAGATAGCGGGGGGACTAGCAATCAGCCCCAGCATTTT
abundance: -; j_gene: TRBJ2-7; v_gene: TRBV7-9; d_gene: TRBD1; CDR3aa: CASSLGQSSYEQYF; CDR3nt: TGTGCCAGCAGCTTGGGACAGAGCTCCTACGAGCAGTACTTC